Each of the 19 T cell receptor beta chains below was sequenced from the same sample in a study of T cell responses to AZD1222 COVID-19 vaccine. The table came from immunoSEQ multiplex PCR; TCRdb's copy has only in-frame clones and leaves some out. Of 110,000 to 150,000 clones in the sample, about 91% were seen once. Specimen: peripheral blood, collected on day 0 of AZD1222 vaccination. The receptors here all came from an adult in good health.

This sequence joins TRBV18 and TRBJ1-2; unclear D gene. The CDR3 extends over 16 amino acids. V lost 1 base to trimming and J lost 3 bases, with 15 bases between them. Germline CDR1 and CDR2: KGHSH and LQKENI. CDR3 in amino acids: CASSPRSFQADYGYTF. In DNA form, the CDR3 reads TGTGCCAGCTCACCACGGAGTTTCCAGGCGGACTATGGCTACACCTTC.

V gene TRBV28 combines with J gene TRBJ2-6, with TRBD2 as a possible D gene (6 bases). The CDR3 has 15 amino acids. The ends were cut back, 4 bases at V and 0 bases at J, with 7 bases in the middle. Germline CDR1 reads MDHEN; CDR2 reads SYDVKM. The CDR3 bases are TGTGCCAGCAGTTGGAGGGTCTCTGGGGCCAACGTCCTGACTTTC. Amino acids: CASSWRVSGANVLTF.

The rearrangement joins TRBV7-8 to TRBJ1-1; no definite D call. The V and J ends lost 4 bases and 1 base respectively, with 4 bases between them. The CDR3 has 12 amino acids. Germline assignment: CDR1 SGHVS and CDR2 FQNEAQ. CDR3 sequence reads: CASSWENTEAFF. CDR3 coding DNA: TGTGCCAGCAGCTGGGAGAACACTGAAGCTTTCTTT. Supplemented by reference TRBV7-8 and TRBJ1-1, the full variable domain reads GAGVSQSPRYKVAKRGQDVALRCDPISGHVSLFWYQQALGQGPEFLTYFQNEAQLDKSGLPSDRFFAERPEGSVSTLKIQRTQQEDSAVYLCASSWENTEAFFGQGTRLTVV.

This rearrangement joins TRBV6-1 to TRBJ1-2; 9 bases match TRBD1. Trimming cost V 1 base and J 1 base; bases outside gene matches: 7. Germline CDR1 and CDR2: MNHNS and SASEGT. This CDR3 has 17 amino acids. This CDR3 reads CASSEGTGTGSNYGYTF. In DNA form, the CDR3 reads TGTGCCAGCAGTGAAGGGACTGGGACAGGGAGTAACTATGGCTACACCTTC.

This chain links TRBV4-1 with TRBJ1-4, with D possibly matching TRBD1 (6 bases). This CDR3 comprises 17 residues. V shed 2 bases and J shed 8 bases, with 21 bases lying between them. Germline V lookup: CDR1 MGHRA, CDR2 YSYEKL. CDR3 nucleotide sequence: TGCGCCAGCAGCCAACAAGCTCAGGGGCATGGTGGAGAAAAACTGTTTTTT. This sequence encodes CASSQQAQGHGGEKLFF.

This clone was picked up one time. V and J are TRBV5-1 and TRBJ1-1; D is undetermined. This CDR3 contains 15 residues. Germline V gene lookup returns CDR1 SGHRS and CDR2 YFSETQ. V lost 4 bases, J lost 4 bases, and 17 bases lay in between. The CDR3 DNA is TGCGCCAGCAGCCCTATCACGTCGTTGGGCACTGAAGCTTTCTTT. It translates to CASSPITSLGTEAFF. The full variable domain, with the rest looked up from reference TRBV5-1 and TRBJ1-1, is KAGVTQTPRYLIKTRGQQVTLSCSPISGHRSVSWYQQTPGQGLQFLFEYFSETQRNKGNFPGRFSGRQFSNSRSEMNVSTLELGDSALYLCASSPITSLGTEAFFGQGTRLTVV.

DNA of the CDR3: TGTGCCAGCAGTCGGGACCTAGAGACCCAGTACTTC. This translates into CASSRDLETQYF. This chain uses TRBV12-3 or TRBV12-4 with TRBJ2-5, with D perhaps being TRBD1 or TRBD2 (5 bases each). CDR3 length: 12 amino acids. The ends were cut back, 5 bases at V and 4 bases at J, with 8 bases in the middle.

CDR3 nucleotides: TGTGCCAGCAGCCCACAGGGTCCAAGCTCCTACGAGCAGTACTTC. Protein product: CASSPQGPSSYEQYF. The V and J genes are TRBV9 and TRBJ2-7; weak D call: TRBD1 (6 bases). The CDR3 is 15 amino acids. The ends were cut back, 4 bases at V and 0 bases at J, with 14 bases in the middle. Per germline, CDR1 SGDLS and CDR2 YYNGEE.

The V and J genes are TRBV18 and TRBJ2-2, with a tentative D call TRBD2 (6 bases). The CDR3 contains 15 residues. Germline loops: CDR1 KGHSH, CDR2 LQKENI. With 3 bases removed from V and 2 bases from J, the gap between germline ends came to 10 bases. CDR3: CASSPLAENTGELFF. CDR3 DNA: TGTGCCAGCTCACCCTTAGCGGAAAACACCGGGGAGCTGTTTTTT.

This chain joins TRBV12-3 or TRBV12-4 and TRBJ1-1; weak D call: TRBD1 (6 bases). The CDR3 loop spans 13 amino acids. Trimming stripped 5 bases from V and 5 bases from J, with 12 bases between. The CDR3 DNA reads TGTGCCAGCAGTCTAGGGGGGGGGACTGAAGCTTTCTTT. Translating it yields CASSLGGGTEAFF.

This sequence joins TRBV9 and TRBJ1-6, with unresolved D. The CDR3 runs 14 residues. V dropped 1 base and J dropped 7 bases, with 9 bases sitting between them. Germline V gene data show CDR1 as SGDLS and CDR2 as YYNGEE. CDR3: CASSVSSRNSPLHF. CDR3 nucleotide sequence: TGTGCCAGCAGCGTATCCAGTAGGAATTCACCCCTCCACTTT.

This chain connects TRBV7-2 to TRBJ1-2, with TRBD1 as a possible D gene (5 bases). The CDR3 consists of 14 residues. The germline gives CDR1 SGHTA, CDR2 FQGNSA. V lost 1 base, J lost 4 bases, and 10 bases lay in between. The CDR3 loop is CASSLGGVGYGYTF. The CDR3 nucleotides are TGTGCCAGCAGCTTAGGGGGGGTAGGCTATGGCTACACCTTC.

The chain is built from TRBV3-1 (or the pseudogene TRBV3-2) and TRBJ2-5; either TRBD1 or TRBD2 may supply D (5 bases each). Germline V CDR1 and CDR2: LGHDT, YNNKEL (reference sequence). The V and J ends lost 6 bases and 6 bases respectively, with 14 bases between them. There are 13 residues in the CDR3. The CDR3 nucleotides are TGTGCCAGCAGAAGGGACGGAGACAAGACCCAGTACTTC. This encodes CASRRDGDKTQYF.

The V and J genes are TRBV6-4 and TRBJ2-3, with unresolved D. The CDR3 sequence is 15 residues long. V was clipped by 0 bases and J by 2 bases, with 9 bases between them. CDR1 is MRHNA, CDR2 SNTAGT, per germline. CDR3 nucleotide sequence: TGTGCCAGCAGTGACTCGGGTCAGCTCACAGATACGCAGTATTTT. Protein product: CASSDSGQLTDTQYF.

The V call is TRBV6-5, the J call TRBJ2-1, with 8 bases identical to TRBD2. Per the germline V gene, CDR1 is MNHEY and CDR2 is SVGAGI. V was clipped by 5 bases and J by 1 base; unmatched bases: 4. The CDR3 is 15 residues long. The CDR3 DNA follows: TGTGCCAGCAGTCGACTAGCGAGGTCCTACAATGAGCAGTTCTTC. Translated: CASSRLARSYNEQFF.

The V and J genes are TRBV18 and TRBJ1-1, with 10 bases fitting TRBD1. The CDR3 totals 15 residues. Germline CDR1 reads KGHSH; CDR2 reads LQKENI. The junction had 5 bases not matched to a gene; V was cut back by 6 bases and J by 1 base. CDR3 coding DNA: TGTGCCAGCTCCGAGGGACAGGGGTCGAACACTGAAGCTTTCTTT. Its protein product is CASSEGQGSNTEAFF.

This chain connects TRBV18 to TRBJ2-1; 7 bases are shared with TRBD2. The CDR3 has 14 amino acids. Trimming at V came to 6 bases and at J to 6 bases, leaving 8 bases not matched to a gene. Germline lookup yields CDR1 KGHSH and CDR2 LQKENI. The CDR3: CASSGLGRGNEQFF. CDR3 nucleotides: TGTGCCAGCTCTGGACTAGGTCGGGGCAATGAGCAGTTCTTC.

This chain uses TRBV10-3 with TRBJ1-2; D may be TRBD1 (6 bases). V was cut by 0 bases and J by 8 bases, with 7 bases left in between. There are 12 residues in the CDR3. Germline V gene sequence: CDR1 ENHRY, CDR2 SYGVKD. The CDR3 DNA is TGTGCCATCAGTGAGTCGGGGGCCGGCTACACCTTC. It codes for CAISESGAGYTF.

The rearrangement joins TRBV7-9 to TRBJ2-1; TRBD1 aligns across 7 bases. The germline V gene has CDR1 SEHNR and CDR2 FQNEAQ (reference sequence). The CDR3 runs to 13 residues. J was trimmed by 9 bases and V by 4 bases; bases with no gene match: 6. The CDR3 here is CASSSKGAVEQFF. CDR3 DNA sequence: TGTGCCAGCAGCTCCAAGGGGGCGGTTGAGCAGTTCTTC.